Shown below are 22 T cell receptor beta chains from a single sample sequenced in a study of tumor-infiltrating lymphocytes in glioblastoma multiforme. Multiple V-beta primers and a C-beta primer amplified TCRB from RNA. Using its own MiXCR run on the multiplex PCR reads, TCRdb lists one record per CDR3 protein. The sample shows fewer than 40,000 distinct CDR3 sequences, roughly 64% of them seen only once. The sequencing input was brain tumor tissue. The receptors were gathered from a male donor with glioblastoma.

With regard to this clonotype: A read error is likely, as this CDR3 ends without the conserved phenylalanine or tryptophan. The chain carries TRBV19 and TRBJ2-1; 7 bases line up with TRBD2. The CDR3 is made up of 15 amino acids. The germline CDR1 and CDR2 sequences are LNHDA and SQIVND (reference sequence). This CDR3 is CTSSIGGSVYNEQFV. The CDR3 nucleotides read TGTACCAGTAGTATCGGCGGGAGTGTCTACAATGAGCAGTTCGTC.

Notes on this clonotype: This likely comes from a read error, as the CDR3 has no conserved phenylalanine or tryptophan at its end. The rearrangement uses TRBV6-2 or TRBV6-3 and TRBJ2-1; D ambiguous. The CDR3 consists of 14 residues. Trimming shortened V by 5 bases and J by 0 bases, and 8 bases separated the two germline ends. CDR1 and CDR2 (germline): MNHEY, SVGEGT. The CDR3 nucleotides read TGTGCCAGCAGTCAGATGAGCTCCTACAATGAGCAGTTCCTC. This encodes CASSQMSSYNEQFL.

Points on this clonotype: Relative to the germline gene, one junction end is altered; a read error may explain this. The CDR3 protein is CACSLTGGQGEREQFF. The CDR3, as DNA: TGTGCCTGCAGCTTAACGGGGGGACAGGGAGAGCGGGAGCAGTTCTTC. The chain recombines TRBV7-3 with TRBJ2-1; 9 bases match TRBD1. The V gene's germline CDR1 is SGHTA and CDR2 FQGTGA. The CDR3 covers 16 residues.

The V and J genes are TRBV12-3 or TRBV12-4 and TRBJ2-7, with 7 bases fitting TRBD1. The CDR3 has 13 amino acids. V trimming: 6 bases; J trimming: 0 bases; junction bases outside the gene matches: 2. CDR3 residues: CASSRTGSYEQYF. The CDR3, as DNA: TGTGCCAGCAGCAGGACAGGCTCCTACGAGCAGTACTTC.

This clonotype was picked up many times. This rearrangement joins TRBV6-5 to TRBJ2-2; D might be TRBD1 (6 bases). This CDR3 spans 13 amino acids. Trimming removed 2 bases from V and 6 bases from J, with 7 bases in between. Germline CDR1 is MNHEY and CDR2 is SVGAGI. The CDR3 bases are TGTGCCAGCAGTTACAAGGGGGCCGGGGAGCTGTTTTTT. This encodes CASSYKGAGELFF.

This clonotype was seen more than once but under ten times. The genes are TRBV7-9 and TRBJ2-1, with unresolved D. V gave up 6 bases and J gave up 0 bases, with 18 bases separating them. This CDR3 region has 17 residues. The germline V gene has CDR1 SEHNR and CDR2 FQNEAQ (reference sequence). The CDR3 here is CASSPPGQMSSYNEQFF. CDR3 DNA: TGTGCCAGCAGTCCCCCTGGGCAGATGAGCTCCTACAATGAGCAGTTCTTC. Looking up the rest from reference TRBV7-9 and TRBJ2-1 gives the full variable domain: DTGVSQNPRHKITKRGQNVTFRCDPISEHNRLYWYRQTLGQGPEFLTYFQNEAQLEKSRLLSDRFSAERPKGSFSTLEIQRTEQGDSAMYLCASSPPGQMSSYNEQFFGPGTRLTVL.

The chain's CDR3 is CSTKGGERPQHF. The CDR3 nucleotides read TGCAGTACAAAGGGTGGGGAACGGCCCCAGCATTTT. The chain links TRBV20-1 to TRBJ1-5; D gene ambiguous. V was cut by 8 bases and J by 9 bases, with 17 bases left in between. The CDR3 consists of 12 residues. Germline V gene data show CDR1 as DFQATT and CDR2 as SNEGSKA (reference sequence).

Notes on this clonotype: No conserved phenylalanine or tryptophan ends this CDR3, so it is likely a read error. The limits of the CDR3 on the DNA are not certain, so only TCRdb's listed CDR3 is given. This sequence joins TRBV29-1 and TRBJ2-7; TRBD1, the table's D call, was not compared with the DNA. Germline V gives CDR1 SQVTM, CDR2 ANQGSEA. A total of 13 residues make up the CDR3, ends included. The CDR3 protein is CSVTGTGDYEQYL.

With regard to this clonotype: The junction does not match germline at one end; this may be a read error. The V and J genes are TRBV29-1 and TRBJ2-5; weak D call: TRBD1 (5 bases). The CDR3 is made up of 13 amino acids. Germline V gene lookup returns CDR1 SQVTM and CDR2 ANQGSEA. CDR3 bases: TGCAGCGGTGAAATGGACATTCAAGAGACCCAGAACTTC. It codes for CSGEMDIQETQNF.

Details on this clonotype: This may come from a read error, since a much larger clone is one base off. The chain has TRBV20-1 and TRBJ2-1; D perhaps matches TRBD1 (6 bases). The CDR3 sequence is 15 residues long. Trimming stripped 5 bases from V and 8 bases from J, with 22 bases between. Germline values: CDR1 DFQATT, CDR2 SNEGSKA (reference sequence). Written as DNA, the CDR3 is TGCAGTGCTGATAGGGATGAGGGGGTACAGGATGAGCAGTTCTTC. Translated, it gives CSADRDEGVQDEQFF.

Note on this clonotype: A read error may account for a junction end that differs from germline. The CDR3 nucleotides read TGTGCTATCTCTGCCGACTCTGTGGCCAACGTCCTGACTTTC. It encodes CAISADSVANVLTF. The chain couples TRBV10-3 to TRBJ2-6; D uncertain. CDR1 and CDR2 from the germline V gene are ENHRY and SYGVKD. This CDR3 has 14 amino acids.

This clonotype showed up just once. The chain couples TRBV6-1 to TRBJ2-3; the D gene is possibly TRBD1 (6 bases). CDR3 length: 13 amino acids. The germline gives CDR1 MNHNS, CDR2 SASEGT. Trimming removed 10 bases from V and 2 bases from J, with 13 bases in between. The CDR3 is CATSQGLTDTQYF. The CDR3 coding sequence is TGTGCCACCTCTCAGGGGCTCACAGATACGCAGTATTTT.

The V call is TRBV12-3 or TRBV12-4, the J call TRBJ2-1; possibly TRBD2 for D (6 bases). The CDR3 totals 15 residues. V was cut by 8 bases and J by 7 bases, with 21 bases left in between. The CDR3 sequence is CASVILGGPENEQFF. The CDR3 nucleotides read TGTGCCAGCGTTATCCTGGGGGGACCGGAGAATGAGCAGTTCTTC.

For this clonotype: This may come from a read error, since a much larger clone is one base off. The chain uses TRBV7-9 and TRBJ2-3; D is uncertain. CDR3 length: 13 amino acids. Trimming took 3 bases from V and 2 from J, leaving 6 bases between them. Germline CDR1 SEHNR, CDR2 FQNEAQ (reference sequence). The CDR3 loop reads CASSLILTDTQYF. The CDR3, as DNA: TGTGCCAGCAGCTTGATCCTCACAGATACGCAGTATTTT.

This clonotype occurred a few times. The chain carries TRBV19 and TRBJ2-7; D is unclear. V was shortened by 4 bases and J by 3 bases, with 10 bases between the two germline ends. In germline, CDR1 is LNHDA, CDR2 SQIVND (reference sequence). CDR3 size: 13 residues. CDR3: CASSKAKSYEQYF. CDR3 DNA: TGTGCCAGTAGTAAAGCGAAGAGCTACGAGCAGTACTTC.

This clonotype has only one observation. At one boundary the junction diverges from the germline segment, which might be a read error. The V and J genes are TRBV6-5 and TRBJ1-2; 9 nucleotides match TRBD1. The CDR3 is made up of 12 amino acids. Per germline, CDR1 MNHEY and CDR2 SVGAGI. CDR3 loop: CASRGQGMATPF. The CDR3 region has the DNA TGTGCCAGCAGGGGACAGGGAATGGCTACACCTTTC.

This clonotype has a count of ten or more. The CDR3 region is CASSIWGTSNTGELFF. For the CDR3, the DNA is TGTGCCAGCAGTATTTGGGGGACGTCGAACACCGGGGAGCTGTTTTTT. The chain carries TRBV6-1 and TRBJ2-2; D tentatively fits TRBD1 or TRBD2 (5 bases each). The CDR3 covers 16 residues. Deletions cut 5 bases from V and 0 bases from J, with 13 bases between. Germline CDR1 is MNHNS and CDR2 is SASEGT.

In the case of this clonotype: Its ends do not fully match the called genes, so a read error is possible. The CDR3: CASSHVLDPGELFF. The CDR3 DNA sequence: TGTGCCAGCAGCCACGTACTAGACCCGGGGGAGCTTTTTTTT. The J gene is TRBJ2-2, the V gene TRBV11-2, with a possible D match to TRBD2 (6 bases). CDR1 is SGHAT and CDR2 is FQNNGV in the germline V gene. This CDR3 contains 14 residues.

Notes on this clonotype: This may stem from a read error, because a much larger clone lies one nucleotide away. The J gene is TRBJ2-1, the V gene TRBV5-1; 7 positions agree with TRBD2. This CDR3 region has 15 residues. Germline CDR1 and CDR2: SGHRS and YFSETQ. CDR3 in DNA: TGCGCCAGCAGCTCCGGGGGGAGCTCCTACAATGAGCAGTCCTTC. This encodes CASSSGGSSYNEQSF.

A remark on this clonotype: One junction end disagrees with the germline gene, perhaps due to a read error. The rearrangement joins TRBV11-2 to TRBJ2-5, with D possibly being TRBD1 (5 bases). Per germline, CDR1 SGHAT and CDR2 FQNNGV. The CDR3 spans 14 residues. CDR3 in DNA: TGTGCCAGCAGTCGAGGACACGGCCAAGAGACCCAGTACTTT. This sequence encodes CASSRGHGQETQYF.

The rearrangement joins TRBV10-2 to TRBJ2-1; possible D gene TRBD2, 5 bases. Germline V gene lookup returns CDR1 WSHSY and CDR2 SAAADI. The V gene lost 3 bases and the J gene lost 11 bases, with 23 bases spanning the gap. The CDR3 length is 16 residues. CDR3 protein: CASSEGLAGGPPQQFF. Written as DNA, the CDR3 is TGCGCCAGCAGTGAAGGGCTAGCCGGAGGTCCGCCCCAGCAGTTCTTC.

Note on this clonotype: A read error may be the cause here, since a much bigger clone is one base away. V gene TRBV10-3 combines with J gene TRBJ1-4; 7 bases fit TRBD1. Germline V gene data show CDR1 as ENHRY and CDR2 as SYGVKD. The CDR3 has 14 amino acids. The CDR3 nucleotides read TGTGCCATCAGTAAGTCCAGGGGGAATGAAAAACTGTTTTTT. It specifies CAISKSRGNEKLFF.